These 5 T cell receptor beta chains came from one sample sequenced in a study of shared clonotypes between healthy human individuals. Clones were sequenced by immunoSEQ multiplex PCR, and TCRdb holds only the in-frame ones, with some missing. The data hold roughly 650,000 clones, with approximately 96% observed a single time. CD45RO-negative cells were positively selected for CCR7, leaving out terminally differentiated effector memory CD45RA+ cells. The sequencing input was naive CD8+ T cells sorted from blood. The receptors here all came from a woman aged 25 to 39 in good health.

V and J are TRBV27 and TRBJ2-7; TRBD1 matches at 7 bases. The germline V gene encodes CDR1 MNHEY and CDR2 SMNVEV (reference sequence). Trimming took 6 bases from V and 4 from J; bases not matched to a gene: 6. This CDR3 has 13 residues. The DNA of the CDR3 is TGTGCCAGCAGGGGGGACAGCCCTTACGAGCAGTACTTC. Translation: CASRGDSPYEQYF.

The chain couples TRBV30 to TRBJ2-5; the D is unclear. CDR3 length: 13 amino acids. Germline CDR1 is GTSNPN and CDR2 is SVGIG (reference sequence). V dropped 3 bases and J dropped 5 bases, with 13 bases sitting between them. CDR3 sequence: CAWSAEPRETQYF. CDR3 nucleotide sequence: TGTGCCTGGAGCGCGGAGCCGAGGGAGACCCAGTACTTC.

CDR3 protein: CASSQDGEKLFF. As DNA, the CDR3 is TGCGCCAGCAGCCAAGACGGTGAAAAACTGTTTTTT. This chain connects TRBV4-1 to TRBJ1-4, with D hard to call. The germline V and J ends were trimmed by 0 bases and 7 bases, with 3 bases remaining between them. Per the germline V gene, CDR1 is MGHRA and CDR2 is YSYEKL. This CDR3 region has 12 residues.

The chain links TRBV10-2 to TRBJ2-7; 12 nucleotides line up with TRBD2. In germline, CDR1 is WSHSY, CDR2 SAAADI. This CDR3 has 16 residues. V dropped 0 bases and J dropped 1; count of bases not matched to a gene: 1. CDR3 amino acids: CASSESTSGGSYEQYF. The CDR3 nucleotides read TGCGCCAGCAGTGAGTCGACTAGCGGGGGTTCCTACGAGCAGTACTTC.

The V call is TRBV28, the J call TRBJ2-5; 10 bases line up with TRBD1. The junction had 9 bases not matched to a gene; V was cut back by 3 bases and J by 5 bases. Germline V gene lookup returns CDR1 MDHEN and CDR2 SYDVKM. The CDR3 has 16 amino acids. The CDR3 loop reads CASSFLGQGLGETQYF. The CDR3 nucleotides are TGTGCCAGCAGTTTCCTGGGACAGGGGCTGGGGGAGACCCAGTACTTC.